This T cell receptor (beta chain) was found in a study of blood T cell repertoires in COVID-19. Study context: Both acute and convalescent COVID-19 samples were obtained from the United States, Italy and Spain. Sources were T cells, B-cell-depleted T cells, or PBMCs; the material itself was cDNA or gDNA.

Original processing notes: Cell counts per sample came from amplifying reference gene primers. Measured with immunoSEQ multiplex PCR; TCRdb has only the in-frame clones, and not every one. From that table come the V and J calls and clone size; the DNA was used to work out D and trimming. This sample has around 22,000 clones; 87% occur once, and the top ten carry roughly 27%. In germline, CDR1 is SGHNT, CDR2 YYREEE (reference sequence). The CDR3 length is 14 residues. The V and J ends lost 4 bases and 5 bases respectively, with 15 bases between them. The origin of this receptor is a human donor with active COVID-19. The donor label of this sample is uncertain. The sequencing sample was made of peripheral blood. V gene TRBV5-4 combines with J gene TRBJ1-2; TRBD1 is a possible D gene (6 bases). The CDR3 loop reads CASSTKTGEYGYTF. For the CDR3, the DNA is TGTGCCAGCAGCACAAAGACAGGTGAATATGGCTACACCTTC.